One T cell receptor (beta chain) is described in this entry. The antigen it recognizes is unknown. One base away there is no much larger clone; base qualities are not given. Each collaborating institution followed its own protocols to collect whole blood in K2EDTA tubes. For TCRbeta analysis, collaborators shipped samples in one of three forms: frozen whole blood, isolated PBMCs, or DNA extracted from either of those sample types. V and J are trimmed by 4 bases and 1 base, and the gene matches miss 6 bases of the junction. From cysteine to phenylalanine, the CDR3 is 15 amino acids long. Just the 45-base CDR3 DNA is kept, in frame starting at base 1. Taken from the germline V gene, the CDR1 and CDR2 loops are MDHEN and SYDVKM. TCRbeta CDR3 regions were amplified from genomic DNA using the immunoSEQ Assay, a bias-controlled multiplex PCR. In the paper's pipeline: The number of nucleated cells in each sample was estimated from the amplification of reference gene primers within the assay. Sequence reads were collapsed and filtered to measure the absolute abundance of every unique TCRbeta CDR3 rearrangement. For each sample, productive Simpson clonality was calculated as the square root of Simpson's diversity index across productive rearrangements. TCRdb took this table from immuneACCESS and kept in-frame rearrangements with V and J called. Such tables lack part of the clones; where checked against another copy, unresolved V genes explain under half of the gap, and the rest is unexplained. The V and J calls and clone size were taken over from that table, and D and trimming were inferred from the DNA. A total of approximately 76,000 clones appear in this sample, 70% to 80% of them only once. Together, the top ten hold about 40% of the sample.

This sample was taken from a study of blood T cell repertoires in COVID-19 (dated by TCRdb to between 2020 and 2021). General notes on the study: Samples covering the acute and convalescent phases of COVID-19 were provided by collaborators in the United States, Italy and Spain. The prospective study material was composed of cDNA or gDNA derived from T cells, B-cell-depleted T cells, or PBMCs. The samples were drawn from the first 160 participants of the ongoing ImmuneRACE study and from more than 1,000 subjects provided by 6 global collaborators. A freely available public database, intended as a resource for researchers studying the immune response to SARS-CoV-2, is where the repertoires were released. The sample metadata nearly always contained a de-identified subject ID, COVID-19 status, age in years and sex. HLA class I and class II types, where available, came from metadata supplied by the sample provider rather than from assay-based typing. Deeply sampled blood TCRbeta repertoires from subjects exposed to, actively infected with, or recovered from COVID-19 were included in the dataset. Beyond this particular receptor, the publication reports: The amount of clinical and demographic metadata varied by source and participant and was provided uncurated.

The V gene is TRBV28 and the J gene is TRBJ1-2; 7 junctional bases match TRBD1. Material: peripheral blood. The source of this sequence is a woman in her 70s with acute or convalescent COVID-19. The CDR3 protein: CASSYTGVGNYGYTF. In nucleotides, the sequence is TGTGCCAGCAGTTACACAGGGGTAGGTAACTATGGCTACACCTTC.